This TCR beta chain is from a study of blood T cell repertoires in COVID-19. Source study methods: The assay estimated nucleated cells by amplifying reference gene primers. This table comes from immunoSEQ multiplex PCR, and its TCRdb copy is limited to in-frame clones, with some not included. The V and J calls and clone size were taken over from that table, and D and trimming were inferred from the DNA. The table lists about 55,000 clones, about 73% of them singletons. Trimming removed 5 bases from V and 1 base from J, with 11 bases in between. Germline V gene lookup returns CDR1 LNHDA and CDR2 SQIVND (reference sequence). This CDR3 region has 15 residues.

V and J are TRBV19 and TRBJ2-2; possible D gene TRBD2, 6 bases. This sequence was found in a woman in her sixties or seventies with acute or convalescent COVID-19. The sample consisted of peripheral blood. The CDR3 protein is CASSGTQWNTGELFF. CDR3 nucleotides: TGTGCCAGTAGTGGGACTCAGTGGAACACCGGGGAGCTGTTTTTT.